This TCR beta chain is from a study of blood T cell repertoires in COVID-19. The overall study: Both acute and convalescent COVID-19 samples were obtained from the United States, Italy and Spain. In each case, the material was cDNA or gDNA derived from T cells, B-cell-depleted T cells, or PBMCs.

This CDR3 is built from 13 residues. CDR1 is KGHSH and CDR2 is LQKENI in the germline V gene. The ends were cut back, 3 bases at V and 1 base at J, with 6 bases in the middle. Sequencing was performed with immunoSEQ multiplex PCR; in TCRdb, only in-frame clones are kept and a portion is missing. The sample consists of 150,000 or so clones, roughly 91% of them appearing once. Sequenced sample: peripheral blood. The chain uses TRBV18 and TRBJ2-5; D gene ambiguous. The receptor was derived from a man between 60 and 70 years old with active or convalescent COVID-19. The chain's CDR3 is CASSPSVQETQYF. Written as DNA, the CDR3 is TGTGCCAGCTCACCCTCGGTCCAAGAGACCCAGTACTTC.